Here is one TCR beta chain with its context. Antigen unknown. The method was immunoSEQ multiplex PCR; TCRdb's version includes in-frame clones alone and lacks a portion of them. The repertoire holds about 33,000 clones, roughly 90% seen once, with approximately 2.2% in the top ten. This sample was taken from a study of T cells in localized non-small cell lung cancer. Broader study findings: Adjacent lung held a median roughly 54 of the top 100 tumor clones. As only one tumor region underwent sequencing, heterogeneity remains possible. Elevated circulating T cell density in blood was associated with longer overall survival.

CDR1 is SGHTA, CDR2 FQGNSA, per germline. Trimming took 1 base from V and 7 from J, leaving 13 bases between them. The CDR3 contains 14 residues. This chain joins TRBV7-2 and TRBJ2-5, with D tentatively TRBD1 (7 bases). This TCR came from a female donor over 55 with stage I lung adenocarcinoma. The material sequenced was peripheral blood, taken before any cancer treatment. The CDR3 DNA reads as TGTGCCAGCAGCTTAGGTCAGGGGGAGGTGACCCAGTACTTC. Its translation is CASSLGQGEVTQYF.